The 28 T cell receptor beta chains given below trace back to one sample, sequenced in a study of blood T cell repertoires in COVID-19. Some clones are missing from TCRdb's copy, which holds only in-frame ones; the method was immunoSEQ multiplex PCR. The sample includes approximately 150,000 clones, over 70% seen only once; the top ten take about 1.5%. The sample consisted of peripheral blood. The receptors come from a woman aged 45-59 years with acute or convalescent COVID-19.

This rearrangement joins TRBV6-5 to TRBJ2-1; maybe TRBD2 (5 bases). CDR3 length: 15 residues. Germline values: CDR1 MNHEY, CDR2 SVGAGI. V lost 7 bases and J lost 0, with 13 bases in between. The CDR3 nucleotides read TGTGCCAGCAACAAAGGGAGTTTCTCCTACAATGAGCAGTTCTTC. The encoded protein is CASNKGSFSYNEQFF.

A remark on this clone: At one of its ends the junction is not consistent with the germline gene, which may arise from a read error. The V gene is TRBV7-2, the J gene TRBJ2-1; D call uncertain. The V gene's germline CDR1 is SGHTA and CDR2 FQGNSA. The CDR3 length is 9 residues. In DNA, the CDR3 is TGTGCCAGCAGTTCCCCCGCGATCTTC. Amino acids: CASSSPAIF. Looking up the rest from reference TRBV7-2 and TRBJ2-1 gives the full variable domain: GAGVSQSPSNKVTEKGKDVELRCDPISGHTALYWYRQSLGQGLEFLIYFQGNSAPDKSGLPSDRFSAERTGGSVSTLTIQRTQQEDSAVYLCASSSPAIFGPGTRLTVL.

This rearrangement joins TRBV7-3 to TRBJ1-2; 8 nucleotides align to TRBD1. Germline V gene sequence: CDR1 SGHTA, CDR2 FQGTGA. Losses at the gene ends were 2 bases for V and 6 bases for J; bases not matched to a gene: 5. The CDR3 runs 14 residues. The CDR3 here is CASSLFPDRDGYTF. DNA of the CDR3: TGTGCCAGCAGCTTATTTCCGGACAGGGATGGCTACACCTTC.

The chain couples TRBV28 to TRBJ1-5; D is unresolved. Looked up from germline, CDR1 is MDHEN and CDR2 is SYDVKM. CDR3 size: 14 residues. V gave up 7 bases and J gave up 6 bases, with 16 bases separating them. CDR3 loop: CASTTPRSGQPQHF. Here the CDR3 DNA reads TGTGCCAGCACAACTCCCCGGAGCGGTCAGCCCCAGCATTTT.

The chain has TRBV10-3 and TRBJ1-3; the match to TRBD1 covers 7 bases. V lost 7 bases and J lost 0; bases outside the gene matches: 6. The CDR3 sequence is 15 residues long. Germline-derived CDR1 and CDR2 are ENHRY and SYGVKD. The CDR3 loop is CAIMRTGTSGNTIYF. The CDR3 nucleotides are TGTGCCATCATGAGGACAGGAACCTCTGGAAACACCATATATTTT.

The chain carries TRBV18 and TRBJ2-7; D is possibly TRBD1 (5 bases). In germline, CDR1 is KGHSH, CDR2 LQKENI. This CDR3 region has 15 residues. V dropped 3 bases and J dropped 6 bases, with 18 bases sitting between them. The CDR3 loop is CASSPGETASREQYF. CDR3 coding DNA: TGTGCCAGCTCACCCGGCGAGACAGCCTCACGCGAGCAGTACTTC.

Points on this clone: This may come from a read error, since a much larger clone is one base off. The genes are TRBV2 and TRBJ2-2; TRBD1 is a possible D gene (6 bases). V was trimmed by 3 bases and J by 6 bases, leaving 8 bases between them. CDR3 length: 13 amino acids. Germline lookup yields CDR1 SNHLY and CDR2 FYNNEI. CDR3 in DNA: TGTGCCAGCAGTGACAGGGGCCCCGGGGAGCTGTTTTTT. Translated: CASSDRGPGELFF.

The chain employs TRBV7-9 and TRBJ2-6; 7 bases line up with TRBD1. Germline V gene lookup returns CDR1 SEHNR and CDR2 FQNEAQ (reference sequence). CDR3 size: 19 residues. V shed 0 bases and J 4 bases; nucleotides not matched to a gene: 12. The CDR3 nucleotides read TGTGCCAGCAGCTTAGCGCTCCGGACAGGCTTCTTCGGGGCCAACGTCCTGACTTTC. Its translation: CASSLALRTGFFGANVLTF.

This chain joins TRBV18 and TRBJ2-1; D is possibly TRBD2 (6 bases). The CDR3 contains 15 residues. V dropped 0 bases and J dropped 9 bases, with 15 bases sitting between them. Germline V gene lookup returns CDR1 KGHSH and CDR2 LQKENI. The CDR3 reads CASSPPGGGNGEQFF. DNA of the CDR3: TGTGCCAGCTCACCACCGGGCGGCGGGAACGGTGAGCAGTTCTTC.

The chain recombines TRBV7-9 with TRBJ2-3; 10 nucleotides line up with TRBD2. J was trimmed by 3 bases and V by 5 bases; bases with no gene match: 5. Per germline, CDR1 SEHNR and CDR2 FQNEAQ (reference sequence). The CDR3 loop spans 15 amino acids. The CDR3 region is CASSDLSGGTDTQYF. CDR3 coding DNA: TGTGCCAGCAGCGATCTTAGCGGGGGGACAGATACGCAGTATTTT.

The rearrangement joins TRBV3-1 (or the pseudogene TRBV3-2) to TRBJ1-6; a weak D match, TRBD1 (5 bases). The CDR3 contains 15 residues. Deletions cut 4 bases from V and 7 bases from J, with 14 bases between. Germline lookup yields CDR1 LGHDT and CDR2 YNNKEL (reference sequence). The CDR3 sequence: CASSRPGTGNSPLHF. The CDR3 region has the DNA TGTGCCAGCAGCCGCCCAGGGACTGGAAATTCACCCCTCCACTTT.

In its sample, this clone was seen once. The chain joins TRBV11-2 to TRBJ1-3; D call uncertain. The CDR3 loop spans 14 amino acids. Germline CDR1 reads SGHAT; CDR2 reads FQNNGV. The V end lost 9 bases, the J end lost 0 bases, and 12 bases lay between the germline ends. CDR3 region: CASGEGFSGNTIYF. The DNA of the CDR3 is TGTGCCAGTGGCGAGGGATTCTCTGGAAACACCATATATTTT.

Here the CDR3 DNA reads TGTGCCAGTAGTAAGAGCGCCTCTGGAAACACCATATATTTT. It yields the protein CASSKSASGNTIYF. This chain joins TRBV19 and TRBJ1-3; D gene uncertain. The CDR3 spans 14 residues. Germline V lookup: CDR1 LNHDA, CDR2 SQIVND (reference sequence). Trimming removed 4 bases from V and 0 bases from J, with 7 bases in between.

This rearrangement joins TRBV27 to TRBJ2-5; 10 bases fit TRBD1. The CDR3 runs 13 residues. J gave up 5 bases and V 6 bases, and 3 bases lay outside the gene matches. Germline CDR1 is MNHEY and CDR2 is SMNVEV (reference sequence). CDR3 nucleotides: TGTGCCAGCAGGCGACAGGGGGCTGAGACCCAGTACTTC. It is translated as CASRRQGAETQYF.

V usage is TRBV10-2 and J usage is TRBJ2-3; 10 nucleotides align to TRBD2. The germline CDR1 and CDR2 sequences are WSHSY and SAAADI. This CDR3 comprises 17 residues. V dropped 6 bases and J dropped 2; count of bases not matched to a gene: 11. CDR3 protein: CASSAWALAGFTDTQYF. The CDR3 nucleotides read TGCGCCAGCAGCGCTTGGGCACTAGCGGGGTTCACAGATACGCAGTATTTT.

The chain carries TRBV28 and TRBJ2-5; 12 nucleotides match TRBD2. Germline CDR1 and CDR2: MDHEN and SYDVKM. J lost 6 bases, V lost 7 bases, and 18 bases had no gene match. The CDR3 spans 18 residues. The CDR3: CASTNAPASGGARQTQYF. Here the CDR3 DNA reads TGTGCCAGCACAAATGCCCCGGCTAGCGGGGGGGCAAGGCAGACCCAGTACTTC.

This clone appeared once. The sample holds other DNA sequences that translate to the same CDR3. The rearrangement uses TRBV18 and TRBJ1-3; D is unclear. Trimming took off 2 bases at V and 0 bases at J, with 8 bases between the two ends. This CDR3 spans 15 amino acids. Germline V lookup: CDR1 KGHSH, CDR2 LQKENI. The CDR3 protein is CASSPSAGSGNTIYF. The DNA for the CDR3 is TGTGCCAGCTCACCATCGGCAGGCTCTGGAAACACCATATATTTT.

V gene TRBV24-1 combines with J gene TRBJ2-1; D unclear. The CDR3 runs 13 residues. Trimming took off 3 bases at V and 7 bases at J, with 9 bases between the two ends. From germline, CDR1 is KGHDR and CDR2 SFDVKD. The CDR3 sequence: CATSDPNSNEQFF. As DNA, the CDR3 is TGTGCCACCAGTGATCCCAATTCAAATGAGCAGTTCTTC.

As DNA, the CDR3 is TGTGCCAGCAGTGAAAGGGACGGGGGGGGCGGTCAGCCCCAGCATTTT. Its translation is CASSERDGGGGQPQHF. V and J are TRBV6-1 and TRBJ1-5; D is perhaps TRBD1 (6 bases). Germline CDR1 reads MNHNS; CDR2 reads SASEGT. The CDR3 sequence is 16 residues long. Trimming took 2 bases from V and 6 from J, leaving 17 bases between them.

CDR3 nucleotides: TGCGCCAGCAGCAAGGCCACAGGAGTCGGCAATGAGCAGTTCTTC. The encoded protein is CASSKATGVGNEQFF. The rearrangement links TRBV5-1 to TRBJ2-1; D may be TRBD1 (5 bases). Germline V gene sequence: CDR1 SGHRS, CDR2 YFSETQ. The CDR3 is 15 residues long. Trimming removed 4 bases at V and 6 bases at J, with 17 bases between.

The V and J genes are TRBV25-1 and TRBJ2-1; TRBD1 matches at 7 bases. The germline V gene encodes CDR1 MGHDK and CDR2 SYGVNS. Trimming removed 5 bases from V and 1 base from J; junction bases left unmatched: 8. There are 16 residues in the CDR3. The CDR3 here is CASSLTGTVSYNEQFF. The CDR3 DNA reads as TGTGCCAGCAGTCTGACAGGGACCGTGTCCTACAATGAGCAGTTCTTC.

The CDR3 protein is CASSVDRVNSPLHF. The CDR3 nucleotides read TGTGCCAGCAGCGTAGACAGGGTTAATTCACCCCTCCACTTT. The rearrangement uses TRBV9 and TRBJ1-6; D possibly corresponds to TRBD1 (6 bases). The CDR3 length is 14 residues. CDR1 is SGDLS, CDR2 YYNGEE, per germline. V was cut by 0 bases and J by 6 bases, with 7 bases left in between.

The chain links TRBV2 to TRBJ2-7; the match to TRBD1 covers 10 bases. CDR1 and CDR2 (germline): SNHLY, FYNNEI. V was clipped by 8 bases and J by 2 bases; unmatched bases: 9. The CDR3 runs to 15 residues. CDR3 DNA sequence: TGTGCCAGCGAAAGCCGGGGACAGGGGACCTACGAGCAGTACTTC. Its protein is CASESRGQGTYEQYF.

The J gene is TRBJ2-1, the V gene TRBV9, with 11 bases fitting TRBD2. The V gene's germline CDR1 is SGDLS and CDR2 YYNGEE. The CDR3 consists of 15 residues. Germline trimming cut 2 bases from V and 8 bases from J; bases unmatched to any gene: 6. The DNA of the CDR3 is TGTGCCAGCAGCGTCCAACTAGCGGGGGCCGATGAGCAGTTCTTC. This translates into CASSVQLAGADEQFF.

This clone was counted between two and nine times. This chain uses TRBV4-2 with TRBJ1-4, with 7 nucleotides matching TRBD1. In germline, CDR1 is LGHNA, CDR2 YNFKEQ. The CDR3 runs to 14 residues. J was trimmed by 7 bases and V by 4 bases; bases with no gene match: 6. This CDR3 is CASSREWTGEKLFF. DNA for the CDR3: TGTGCCAGCAGCCGGGAGTGGACAGGTGAAAAACTGTTTTTT.

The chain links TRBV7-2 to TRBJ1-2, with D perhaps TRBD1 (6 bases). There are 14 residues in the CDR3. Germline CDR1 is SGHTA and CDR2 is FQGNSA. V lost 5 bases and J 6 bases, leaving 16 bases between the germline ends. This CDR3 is CASSPRGRENGYTF. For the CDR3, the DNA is TGTGCCAGCAGCCCAAGGGGGAGGGAGAATGGCTACACCTTC.

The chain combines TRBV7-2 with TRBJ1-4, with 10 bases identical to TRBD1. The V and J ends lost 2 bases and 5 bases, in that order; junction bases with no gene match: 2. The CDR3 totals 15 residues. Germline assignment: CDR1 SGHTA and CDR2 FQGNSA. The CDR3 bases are TGTGCCAGCAGCTTAATGGGACAGGGGAATGAAAAACTGTTTTTT. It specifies CASSLMGQGNEKLFF.

CDR3 loop: CASSFEGREKLFF. The CDR3, as DNA: TGTGCCAGCAGTTTTGAGGGGAGGGAAAAACTGTTTTTT. V is TRBV6-5 and J is TRBJ1-4, with a weak D call TRBD1 (5 bases). Trimming stripped 4 bases from V and 8 bases from J, with 11 bases between. Germline lookup yields CDR1 MNHEY and CDR2 SVGAGI. CDR3 size: 13 residues.